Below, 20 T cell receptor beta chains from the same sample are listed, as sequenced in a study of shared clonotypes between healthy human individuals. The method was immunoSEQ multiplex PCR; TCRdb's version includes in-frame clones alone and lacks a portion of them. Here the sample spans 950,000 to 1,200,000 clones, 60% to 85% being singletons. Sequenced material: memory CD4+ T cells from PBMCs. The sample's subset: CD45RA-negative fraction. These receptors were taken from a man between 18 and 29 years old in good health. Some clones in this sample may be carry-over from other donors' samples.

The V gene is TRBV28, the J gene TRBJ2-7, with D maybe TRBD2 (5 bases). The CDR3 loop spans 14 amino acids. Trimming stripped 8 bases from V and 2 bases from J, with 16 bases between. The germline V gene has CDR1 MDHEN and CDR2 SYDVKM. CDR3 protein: CASHAGSETYEQYF. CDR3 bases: TGTGCCAGCCATGCGGGCAGCGAGACCTACGAGCAGTACTTC.

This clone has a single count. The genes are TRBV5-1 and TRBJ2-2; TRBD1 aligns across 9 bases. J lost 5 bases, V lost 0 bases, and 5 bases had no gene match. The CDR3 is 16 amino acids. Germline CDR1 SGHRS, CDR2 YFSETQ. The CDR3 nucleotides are TGCGCCAGCAGCTTGGCAGGGACAGGGAGGACCGGGGAGCTGTTTTTT. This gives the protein CASSLAGTGRTGELFF.

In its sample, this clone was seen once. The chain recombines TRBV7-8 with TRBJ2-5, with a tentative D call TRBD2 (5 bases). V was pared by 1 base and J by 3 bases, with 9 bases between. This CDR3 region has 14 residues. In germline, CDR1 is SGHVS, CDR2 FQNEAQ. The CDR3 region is CASSLGGSKETQYF. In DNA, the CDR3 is TGTGCCAGCAGCTTAGGCGGGTCGAAAGAGACCCAGTACTTC.

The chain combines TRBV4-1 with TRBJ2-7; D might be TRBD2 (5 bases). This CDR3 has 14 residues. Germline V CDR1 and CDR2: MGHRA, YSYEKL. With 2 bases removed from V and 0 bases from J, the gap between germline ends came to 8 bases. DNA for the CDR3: TGCGCCAGCAGCCAAATGAGCGGCTCCTACGAGCAGTACTTC. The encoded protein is CASSQMSGSYEQYF.

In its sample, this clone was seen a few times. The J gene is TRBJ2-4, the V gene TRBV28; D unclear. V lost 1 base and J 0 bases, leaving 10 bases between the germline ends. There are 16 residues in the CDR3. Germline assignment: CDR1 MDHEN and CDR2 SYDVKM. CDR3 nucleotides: TGTGCCAGCAGTTTATTGACAACATTAGCCAAAAACATTCAGTACTTC. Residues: CASSLLTTLAKNIQYF.

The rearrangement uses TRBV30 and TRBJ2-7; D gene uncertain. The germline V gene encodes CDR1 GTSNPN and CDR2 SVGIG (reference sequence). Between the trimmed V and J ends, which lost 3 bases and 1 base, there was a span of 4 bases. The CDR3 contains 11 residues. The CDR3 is CAWSLSYEQYF. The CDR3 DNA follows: TGTGCCTGGAGCCTTTCCTACGAGCAGTACTTC. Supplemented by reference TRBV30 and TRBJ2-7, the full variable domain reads SQTIHQWPATLVQPVGSPLSLECTVEGTSNPNLYWYRQAAGRGLQLLFYSVGIGQISSEVPQNLSASRPQDRQFILSSKKLLLSDSGFYLCAWSLSYEQYFGPGTRLTVT.

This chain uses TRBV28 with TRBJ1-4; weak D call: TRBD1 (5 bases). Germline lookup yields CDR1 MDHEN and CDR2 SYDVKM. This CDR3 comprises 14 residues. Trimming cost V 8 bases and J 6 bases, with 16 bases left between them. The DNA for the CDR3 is TGTGCCAGCCTTTCGGGAGGGACCGATGAAAAACTGTTTTTT. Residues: CASLSGGTDEKLFF.

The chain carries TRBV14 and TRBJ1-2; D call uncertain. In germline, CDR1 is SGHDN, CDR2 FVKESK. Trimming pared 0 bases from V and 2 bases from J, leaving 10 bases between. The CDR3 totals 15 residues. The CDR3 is CASSQDLGQNYGYTF. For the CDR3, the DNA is TGTGCCAGCAGCCAAGATCTAGGGCAGAACTATGGCTACACCTTC. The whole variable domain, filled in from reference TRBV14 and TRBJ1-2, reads EAGVTQFPSHSVIEKGQTVTLRCDPISGHDNLYWYRRVMGKEIKFLLHFVKESKQDESGMPNNRFLAERTGGTYSTLKVQPAELEDSGVYFCASSQDLGQNYGYTFGSGTRLTVV.

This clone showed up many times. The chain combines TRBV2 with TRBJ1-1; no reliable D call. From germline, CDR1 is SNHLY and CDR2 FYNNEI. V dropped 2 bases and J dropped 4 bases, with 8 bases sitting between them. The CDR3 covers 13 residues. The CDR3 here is CASSEREGTEAFF. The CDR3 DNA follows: TGTGCCAGCAGTGAAAGGGAGGGCACTGAAGCTTTCTTT.

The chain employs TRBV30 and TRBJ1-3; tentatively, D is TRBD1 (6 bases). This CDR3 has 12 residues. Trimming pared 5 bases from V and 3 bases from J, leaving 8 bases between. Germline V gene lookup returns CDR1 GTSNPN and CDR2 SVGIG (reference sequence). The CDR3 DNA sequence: TGTGCCTGGGGGGACAATGGAAACACCATATATTTT. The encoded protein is CAWGDNGNTIYF.

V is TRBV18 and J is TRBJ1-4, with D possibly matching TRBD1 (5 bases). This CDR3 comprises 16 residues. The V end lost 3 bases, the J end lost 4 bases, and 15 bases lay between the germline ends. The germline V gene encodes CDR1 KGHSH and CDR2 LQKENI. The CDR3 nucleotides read TGTGCCAGCTCACCTCTTACCCAGCAGGGTAATGAAAAACTGTTTTTT. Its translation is CASSPLTQQGNEKLFF.

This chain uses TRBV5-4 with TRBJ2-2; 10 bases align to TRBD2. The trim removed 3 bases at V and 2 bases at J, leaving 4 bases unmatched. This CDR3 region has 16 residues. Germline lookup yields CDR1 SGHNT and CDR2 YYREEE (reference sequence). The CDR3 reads CASSSLAGANTGELFF. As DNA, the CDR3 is TGTGCCAGCAGCTCTCTAGCGGGAGCAAACACCGGGGAGCTGTTTTTT.

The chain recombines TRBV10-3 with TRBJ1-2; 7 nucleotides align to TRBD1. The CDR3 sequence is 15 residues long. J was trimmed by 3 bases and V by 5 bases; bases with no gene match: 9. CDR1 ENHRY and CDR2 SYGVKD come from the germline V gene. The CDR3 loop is CAISSSGQRDYGYTF. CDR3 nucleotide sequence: TGTGCCATCAGTTCATCGGGACAGCGAGACTATGGCTACACCTTC.

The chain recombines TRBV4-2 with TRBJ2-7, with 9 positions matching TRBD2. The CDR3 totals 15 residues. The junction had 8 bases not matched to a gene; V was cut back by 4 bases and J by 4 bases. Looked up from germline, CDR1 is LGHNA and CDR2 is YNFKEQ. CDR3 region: CASSPQGSGRYEQYF. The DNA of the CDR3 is TGTGCCAGCAGCCCCCAGGGTAGCGGGAGATACGAGCAGTACTTC.

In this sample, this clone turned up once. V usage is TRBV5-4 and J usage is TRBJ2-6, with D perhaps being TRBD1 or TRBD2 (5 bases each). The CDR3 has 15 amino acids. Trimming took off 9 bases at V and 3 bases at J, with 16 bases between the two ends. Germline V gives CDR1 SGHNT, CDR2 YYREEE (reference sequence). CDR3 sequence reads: CATGTAESGANVLTF. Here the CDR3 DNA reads TGTGCCACGGGGACGGCGGAGAGTGGGGCCAACGTCCTGACTTTC.

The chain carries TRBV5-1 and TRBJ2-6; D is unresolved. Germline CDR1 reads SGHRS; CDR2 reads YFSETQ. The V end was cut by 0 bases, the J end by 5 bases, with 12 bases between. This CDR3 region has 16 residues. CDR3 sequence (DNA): TGCGCCAGCAGCTTGGCCACGGGTTCAAGGGCCAACGTCCTGACTTTC. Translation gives CASSLATGSRANVLTF.

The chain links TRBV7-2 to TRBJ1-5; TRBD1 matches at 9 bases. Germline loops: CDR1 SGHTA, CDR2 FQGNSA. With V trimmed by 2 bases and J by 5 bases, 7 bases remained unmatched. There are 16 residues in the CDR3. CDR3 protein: CASSLSATGGYQPQHF. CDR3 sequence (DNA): TGTGCCAGCAGCTTATCAGCGACAGGGGGGTATCAGCCCCAGCATTTT.

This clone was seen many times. CDR3 sequence reads: CASSLGRGNQPQHF. The CDR3 region has the DNA TGTGCCAGCAGCTTAGGCAGGGGCAATCAGCCCCAGCATTTT. The chain carries TRBV11-3 and TRBJ1-5; TRBD1 is a possible D gene (5 bases). This CDR3 is 14 amino acids long. V gave up 1 base and J gave up 2 bases, with 6 bases separating them. Germline V CDR1 and CDR2: SGHNT, YENEEA.

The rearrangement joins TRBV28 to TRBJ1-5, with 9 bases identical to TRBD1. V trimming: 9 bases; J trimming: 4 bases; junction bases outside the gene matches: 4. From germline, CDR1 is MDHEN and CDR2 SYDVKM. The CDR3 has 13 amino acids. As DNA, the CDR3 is TGTGCCAGTCGGACAGGGGTGAATCAGCCCCAGCATTTT. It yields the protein CASRTGVNQPQHF.

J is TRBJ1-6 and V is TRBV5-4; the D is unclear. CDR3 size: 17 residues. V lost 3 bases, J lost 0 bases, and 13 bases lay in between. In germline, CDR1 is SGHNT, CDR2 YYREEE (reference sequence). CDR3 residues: CASSSVGVSSYNSPLHF. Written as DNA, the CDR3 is TGTGCCAGCAGCTCGGTTGGGGTTAGCTCCTATAATTCACCCCTCCACTTT.